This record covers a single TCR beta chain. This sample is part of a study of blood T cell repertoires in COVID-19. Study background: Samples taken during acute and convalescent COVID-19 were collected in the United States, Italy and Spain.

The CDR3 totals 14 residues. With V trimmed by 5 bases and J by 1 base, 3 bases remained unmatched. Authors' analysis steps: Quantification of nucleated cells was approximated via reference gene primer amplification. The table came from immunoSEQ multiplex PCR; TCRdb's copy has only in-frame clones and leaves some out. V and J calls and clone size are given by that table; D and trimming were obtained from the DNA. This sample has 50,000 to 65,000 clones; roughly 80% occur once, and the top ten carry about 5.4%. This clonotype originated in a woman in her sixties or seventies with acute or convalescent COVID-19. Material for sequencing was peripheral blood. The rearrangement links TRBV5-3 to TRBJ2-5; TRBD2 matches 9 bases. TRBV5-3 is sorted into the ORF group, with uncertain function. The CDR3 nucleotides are TGTGCCAGAAGATCGACTAGCGGCCAAGAGACCCAGTACTTC. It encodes CARRSTSGQETQYF.